This paragraph covers one T cell receptor (beta chain) sequence. Per germline, CDR1 WNHNN and CDR2 SYGVQD (reference sequence). CDR3 length: 16 residues. J was trimmed by 11 bases and V by 0 bases; bases with no gene match: 13. The data were obtained in a study of identical twins. It was template switching that added a universal primer site, and there were unique molecular identifiers on the cDNA. TCRdb fed the 5' RACE reads into MiXCR, producing one record per CDR3 protein. The table records roughly 1,500,000 distinct CDR3 sequences, roughly 35% of them present only once. This sequence joins TRBV10-1 and TRBJ2-5; 9 bases are a match to TRBD1. The sample comprised cord blood. The TCR was taken from a newborn girl in good health. The CDR3 is CASSESGTGTYNEQYF. CDR3 nucleotide sequence: TGCGCCAGCAGTGAGTCCGGGACAGGGACCTACAATGAGCAGTACTTC.